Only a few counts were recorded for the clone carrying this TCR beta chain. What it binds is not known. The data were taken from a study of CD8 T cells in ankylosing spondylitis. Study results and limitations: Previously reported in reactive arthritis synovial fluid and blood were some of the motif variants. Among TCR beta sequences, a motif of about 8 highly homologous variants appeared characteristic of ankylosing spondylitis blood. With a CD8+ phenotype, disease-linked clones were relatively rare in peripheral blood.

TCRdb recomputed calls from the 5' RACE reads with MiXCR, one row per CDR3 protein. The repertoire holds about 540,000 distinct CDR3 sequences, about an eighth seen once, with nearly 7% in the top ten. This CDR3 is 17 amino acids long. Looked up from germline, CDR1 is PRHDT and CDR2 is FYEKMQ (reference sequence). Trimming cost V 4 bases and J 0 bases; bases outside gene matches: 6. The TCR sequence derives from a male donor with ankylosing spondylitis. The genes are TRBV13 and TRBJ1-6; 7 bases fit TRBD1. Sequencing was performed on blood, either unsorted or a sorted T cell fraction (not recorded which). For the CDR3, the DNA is TGTGCCAGCAGCTCCCGGGACAGAAGCTCCTATAATTCACCCCTCCACTTT. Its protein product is CASSSRDRSSYNSPLHF.